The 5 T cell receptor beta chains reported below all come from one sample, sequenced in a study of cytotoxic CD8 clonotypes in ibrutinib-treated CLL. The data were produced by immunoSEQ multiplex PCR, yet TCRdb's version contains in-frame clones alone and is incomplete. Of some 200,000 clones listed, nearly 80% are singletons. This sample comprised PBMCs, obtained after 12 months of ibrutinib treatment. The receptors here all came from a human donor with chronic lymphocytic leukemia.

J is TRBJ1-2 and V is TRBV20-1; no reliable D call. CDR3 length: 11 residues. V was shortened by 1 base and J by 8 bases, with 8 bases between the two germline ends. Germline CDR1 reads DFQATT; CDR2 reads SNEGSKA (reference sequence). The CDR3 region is CSARGPGGYTF. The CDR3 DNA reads TGCAGTGCTAGAGGCCCGGGCGGCTACACCTTC.

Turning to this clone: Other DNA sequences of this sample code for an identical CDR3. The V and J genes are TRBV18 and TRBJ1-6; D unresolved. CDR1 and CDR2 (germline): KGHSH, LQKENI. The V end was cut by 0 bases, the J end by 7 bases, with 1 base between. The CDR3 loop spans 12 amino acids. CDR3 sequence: CASSPPNSPLHF. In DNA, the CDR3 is TGTGCCAGCTCACCACCAAATTCACCCCTCCACTTT.

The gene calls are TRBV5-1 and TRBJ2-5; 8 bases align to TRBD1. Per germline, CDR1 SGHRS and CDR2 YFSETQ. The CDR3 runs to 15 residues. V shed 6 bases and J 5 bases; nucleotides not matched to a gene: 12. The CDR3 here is CASTPSGRGLETQYF. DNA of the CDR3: TGCGCCAGCACCCCGAGTGGCAGGGGGCTGGAGACCCAGTACTTC.

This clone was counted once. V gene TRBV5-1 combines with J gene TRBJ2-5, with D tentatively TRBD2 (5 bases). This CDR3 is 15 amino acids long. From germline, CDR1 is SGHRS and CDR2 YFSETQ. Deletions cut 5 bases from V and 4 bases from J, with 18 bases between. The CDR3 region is CASRAGWPEGETQYF. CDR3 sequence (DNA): TGCGCCAGCAGAGCCGGGTGGCCCGAGGGAGAGACCCAGTACTTC.

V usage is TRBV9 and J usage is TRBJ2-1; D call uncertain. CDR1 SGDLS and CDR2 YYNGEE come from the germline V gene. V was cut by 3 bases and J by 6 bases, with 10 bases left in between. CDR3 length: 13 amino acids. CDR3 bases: TGTGCCAGCAGCGCCGACACCTTCAATGAGCAGTTCTTC. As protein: CASSADTFNEQFF.